This T cell receptor (beta chain) was profiled in a study of blood T cells in healthy people across ages. General study points: Older individuals had lower TCR beta diversity per million T cells (the decline was roughly linear).

Remarks on this clonotype: As yet, its antigen is unknown.

Germline-derived CDR1 and CDR2 are MNHNS and SASEGT. The length of the CDR3 is 11 residues. With 10 bases clipped from V and 8 bases from J, the junction kept 4 bases outside the gene matches. PCR was performed a second time for roughly 7 to 12 cycles using a sample-barcoded 5' primer and a J-beta primer mix. TCRdb redid the calling of the 5' RACE reads with MiXCR, one entry per CDR3 protein. The sample has around 1.5 million distinct CDR3 sequences; approximately 59% are singletons. This TCR was sampled from a man between 18 and 35 years old in good health. The genes are TRBV6-1 and TRBJ1-4, with 7 nucleotides matching TRBD1. The source material was blood. CDR3: CATGGWEKLFF. The CDR3 nucleotides read TGTGCCACAGGGGGTTGGGAAAAACTGTTTTTT.